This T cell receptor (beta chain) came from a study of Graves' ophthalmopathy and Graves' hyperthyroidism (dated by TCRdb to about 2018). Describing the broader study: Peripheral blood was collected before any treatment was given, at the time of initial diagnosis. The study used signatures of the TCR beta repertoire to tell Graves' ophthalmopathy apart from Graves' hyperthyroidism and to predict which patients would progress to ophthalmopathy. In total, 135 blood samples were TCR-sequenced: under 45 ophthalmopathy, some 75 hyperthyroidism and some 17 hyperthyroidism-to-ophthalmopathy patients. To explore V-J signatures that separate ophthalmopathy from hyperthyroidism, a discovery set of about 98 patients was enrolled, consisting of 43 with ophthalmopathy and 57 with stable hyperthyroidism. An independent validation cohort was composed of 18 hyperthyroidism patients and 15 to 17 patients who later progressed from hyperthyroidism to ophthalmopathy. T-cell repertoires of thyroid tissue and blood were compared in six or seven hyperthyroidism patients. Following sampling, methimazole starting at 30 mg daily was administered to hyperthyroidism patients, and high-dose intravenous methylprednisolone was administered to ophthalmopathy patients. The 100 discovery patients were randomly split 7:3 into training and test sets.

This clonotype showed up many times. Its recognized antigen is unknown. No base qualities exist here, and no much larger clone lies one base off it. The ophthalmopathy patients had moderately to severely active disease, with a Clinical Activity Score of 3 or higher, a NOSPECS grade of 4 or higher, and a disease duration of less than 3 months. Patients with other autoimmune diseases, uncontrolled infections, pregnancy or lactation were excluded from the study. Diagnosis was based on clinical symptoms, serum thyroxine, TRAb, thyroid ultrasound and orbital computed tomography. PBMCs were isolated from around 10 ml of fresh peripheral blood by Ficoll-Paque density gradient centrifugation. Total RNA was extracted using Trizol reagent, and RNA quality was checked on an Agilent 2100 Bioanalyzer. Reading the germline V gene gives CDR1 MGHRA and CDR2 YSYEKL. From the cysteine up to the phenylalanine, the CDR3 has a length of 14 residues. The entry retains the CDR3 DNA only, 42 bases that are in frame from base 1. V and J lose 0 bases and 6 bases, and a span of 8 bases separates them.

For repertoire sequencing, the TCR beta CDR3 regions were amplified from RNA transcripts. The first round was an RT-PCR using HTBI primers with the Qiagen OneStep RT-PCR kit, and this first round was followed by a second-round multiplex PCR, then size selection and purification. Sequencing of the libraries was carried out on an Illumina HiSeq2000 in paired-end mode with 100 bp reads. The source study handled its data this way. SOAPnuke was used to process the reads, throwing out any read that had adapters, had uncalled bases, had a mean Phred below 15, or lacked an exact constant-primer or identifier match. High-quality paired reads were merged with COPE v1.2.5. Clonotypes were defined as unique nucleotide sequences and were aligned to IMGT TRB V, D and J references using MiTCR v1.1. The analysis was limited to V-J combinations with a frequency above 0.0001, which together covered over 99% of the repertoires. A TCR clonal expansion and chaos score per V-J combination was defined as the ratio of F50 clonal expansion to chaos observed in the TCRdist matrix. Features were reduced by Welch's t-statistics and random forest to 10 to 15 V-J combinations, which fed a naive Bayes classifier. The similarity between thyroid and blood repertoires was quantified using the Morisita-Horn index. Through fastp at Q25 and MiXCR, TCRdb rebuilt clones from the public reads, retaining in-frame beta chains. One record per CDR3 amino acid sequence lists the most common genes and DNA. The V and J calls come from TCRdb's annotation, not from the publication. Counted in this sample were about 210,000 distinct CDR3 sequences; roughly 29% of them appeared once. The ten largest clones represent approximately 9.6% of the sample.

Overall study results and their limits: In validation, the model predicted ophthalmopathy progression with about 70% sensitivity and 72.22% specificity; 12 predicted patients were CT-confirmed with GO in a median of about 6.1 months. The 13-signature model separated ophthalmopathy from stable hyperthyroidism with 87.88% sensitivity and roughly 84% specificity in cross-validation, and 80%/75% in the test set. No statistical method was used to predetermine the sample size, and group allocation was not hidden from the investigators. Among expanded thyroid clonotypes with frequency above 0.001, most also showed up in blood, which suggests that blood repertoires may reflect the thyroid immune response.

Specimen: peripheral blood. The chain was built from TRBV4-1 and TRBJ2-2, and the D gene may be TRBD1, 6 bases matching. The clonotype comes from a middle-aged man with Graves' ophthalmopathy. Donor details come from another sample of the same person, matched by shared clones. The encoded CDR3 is CASSQEGGPGELFF. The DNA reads TGCGCCAGCAGCCAAGAAGGGGGACCCGGGGAGCTGTTTTTT.